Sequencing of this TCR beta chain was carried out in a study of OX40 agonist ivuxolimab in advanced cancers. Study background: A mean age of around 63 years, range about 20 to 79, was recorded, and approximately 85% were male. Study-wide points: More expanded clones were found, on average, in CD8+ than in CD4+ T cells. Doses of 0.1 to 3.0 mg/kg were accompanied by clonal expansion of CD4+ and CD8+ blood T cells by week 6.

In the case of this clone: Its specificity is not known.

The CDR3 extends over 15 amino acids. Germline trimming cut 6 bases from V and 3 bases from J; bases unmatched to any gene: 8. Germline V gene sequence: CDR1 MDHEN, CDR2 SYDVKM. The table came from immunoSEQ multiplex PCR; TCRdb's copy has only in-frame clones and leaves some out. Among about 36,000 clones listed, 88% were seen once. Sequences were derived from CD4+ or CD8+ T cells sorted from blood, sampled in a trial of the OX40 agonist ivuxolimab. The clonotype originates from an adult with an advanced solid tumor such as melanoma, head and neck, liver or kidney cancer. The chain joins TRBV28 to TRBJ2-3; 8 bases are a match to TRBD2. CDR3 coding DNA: TGTGCCAGCAGCGCATCCGGGGGGGATACAGATACGCAGTATTTT. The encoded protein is CASSASGGDTDTQYF.